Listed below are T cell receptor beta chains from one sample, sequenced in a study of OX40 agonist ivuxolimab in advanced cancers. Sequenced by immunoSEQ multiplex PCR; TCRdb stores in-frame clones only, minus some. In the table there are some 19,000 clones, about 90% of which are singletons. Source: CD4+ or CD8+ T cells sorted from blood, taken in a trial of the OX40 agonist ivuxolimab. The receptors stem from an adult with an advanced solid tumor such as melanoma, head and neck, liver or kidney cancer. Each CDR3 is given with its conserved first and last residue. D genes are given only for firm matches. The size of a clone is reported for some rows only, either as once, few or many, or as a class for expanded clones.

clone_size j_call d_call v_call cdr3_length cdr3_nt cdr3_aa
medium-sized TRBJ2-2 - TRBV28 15 TGTGCCAGCAGTTTATCAACAGGGAACACCGGGGAGCTGTTTTTT CASSLSTGNTGELFF
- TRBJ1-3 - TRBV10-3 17 TGTGCCATCAGTGAAGGGGGGGGTTGGAAGTCTGGAAACACCATATATTTT CAISEGGGWKSGNTIYF
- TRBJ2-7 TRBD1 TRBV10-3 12 TGTGCCACATGGGACAGGGGCTACGAGCAGTACTTC CATWDRGYEQYF
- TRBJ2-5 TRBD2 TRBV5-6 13 TGTGCCAGCAGCGGGGGACTAGCAGAGACCCAGTACTTC CASSGGLAETQYF
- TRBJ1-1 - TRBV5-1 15 TGCGCCAGCAGCTTGGGGGGCGAGGGGAACACTGAAGCTTTCTTT CASSLGGEGNTEAFF
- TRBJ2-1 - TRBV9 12 TGTGCCAGCAGCGTAGGGGCGAATGAGCAGTTCTTC CASSVGANEQFF
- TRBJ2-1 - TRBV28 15 TGTGCCAGCAGTTTATGGGGGACCCAATACAATGAGCAGTTCTTC CASSLWGTQYNEQFF
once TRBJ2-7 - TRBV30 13 TGTGCCTGGAGCAGGACCGAATCCTACGAGCAGTACTTC CAWSRTESYEQYF
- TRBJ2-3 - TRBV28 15 TGTGCCAGCCACAGAAACGATGGCCTCACAGATACGCAGTATTTT CASHRNDGLTDTQYF
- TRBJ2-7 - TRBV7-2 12 TGTGCCAGCAGCTTCCCGAGCTACGAGCAGTACTTC CASSFPSYEQYF
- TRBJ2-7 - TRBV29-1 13 TGCAGCGCACCTGCGGACGGCTCCTACGAGCAGTACTTC CSAPADGSYEQYF
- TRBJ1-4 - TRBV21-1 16 TGTGCCAGCAGCAAAAGGGGATCGGCAACTAATGAAAAACTGTTTTTT CASSKRGSATNEKLFF
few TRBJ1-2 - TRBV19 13 TGTGCCAGTAGTGAGTATAGGGGCGATGGCTACACCTTC CASSEYRGDGYTF
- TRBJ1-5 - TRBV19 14 TGTGCCAGTAGTAGAGGGGGGGGAAATCAGCCCCAGCATTTT CASSRGGGNQPQHF
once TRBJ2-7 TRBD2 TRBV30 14 TGTGCCTGGAGTGTAGCTAGCGGCTCCTACGAGCAGTACTTC CAWSVASGSYEQYF
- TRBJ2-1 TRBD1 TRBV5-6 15 TGTGCCAGCAGCTTTGGGGACAGCCCTGGCAATGAGCAGTTCTTC CASSFGDSPGNEQFF
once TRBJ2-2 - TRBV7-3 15 TGTGCCAGCAGCTTAGGGGTAGCGCACGGCGGGGAGCTGTTTTTT CASSLGVAHGGELFF
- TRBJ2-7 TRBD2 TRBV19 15 TGTGCCAGTAGTATCAGGACTAGCGGGAGCTACGAGCAGTACTTC CASSIRTSGSYEQYF
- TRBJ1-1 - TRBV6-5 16 TGTGCCAGCAGTTACTCGATCGGGGCGGCGAACACTGAAGCTTTCTTT CASSYSIGAANTEAFF
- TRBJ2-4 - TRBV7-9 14 TGTGCCAGCAGCCAACAAATAGCCAAAAACATTCAGTACTTC CASSQQIAKNIQYF